This T cell receptor beta chain originates from a study of PD-1 blockade in classical Hodgkin lymphoma. Only in-frame clones appear in the TCRdb table, and some are missing; sequencing was by immunoSEQ multiplex PCR. The sample lists approximately 44,000 clones; around 74% were seen once. Details on this clone: Its specificity is unknown.

The CDR3 sequence is 13 residues long. V lost 0 bases and J 8 bases, leaving 10 bases between the germline ends. The germline gives CDR1 WNHNN, CDR2 SYGVQD (reference sequence). Documented time point: cycle 4 day 1 (C4D1), after less than 7 weeks of nivolumab. Relapse was seen in all patients after autologous stem cell transplantation, and brentuximab vedotin exposure was variable. The study's findings and limits: Complete responders started with a diversity level that resembled newly diagnosed patients at baseline. Repertoires differed for reasons still undefined, possibly disease activity or prior therapy. The CD4+ diversity rise by C4D1 was clearest in complete responders.

V gene TRBV10-1 combines with J gene TRBJ1-2, with D possibly TRBD1 on 6 matching bases. This material consisted of peripheral blood mononuclear cells (PBMCs), taken before the fourth cycle of nivolumab. This receptor was identified in a human donor with classical Hodgkin lymphoma. CDR3 in amino acids: CASSESRGQGYTF. The CDR3 DNA reads as TGCGCCAGCAGTGAGTCCAGGGGTCAAGGCTACACCTTC.